These T cell receptor beta chains were read from a single sample in a study of T cells in Graves' hyperthyroidism and ophthalmopathy. TCRdb analysed the multiplex PCR reads with MiXCR anew, one entry per CDR3 protein. The table has 100,000 to 130,000 distinct CDR3 sequences, about 17% seen once. The specimen sequenced was blood. Receptors were obtained from a woman in her 50s with Graves' hyperthyroidism. Both conserved end residues are trimmed from each CDR3. Rows give clone size only sometimes, using once, few, many, or a class for an expanded clone.

j_call,clone_size,v_call,cdr3_aa
TRBJ2-1,many,TRBV6-1,ASNRQGLYEQF
TRBJ2-7,many,TRBV6-2/TRBV6-3,ATSPPTSGRYEQY
TRBJ2-1,many,TRBV2,ASSEMTGTRGEQF
TRBJ2-1,-,TRBV7-7,ASSPDGGAGEQF
TRBJ2-1,many,TRBV18,ASSLLMGNEQF
TRBJ1-5,many,TRBV3-1,ASSQSIMGQTPQH
TRBJ1-4,many,TRBV6-2/TRBV6-3,ASSYSGAENEKLF
TRBJ2-1,many,TRBV28,ASSFESNEQF
TRBJ2-1,many,TRBV11-2,ASSLGLNSGTGNEQF
TRBJ2-7,many,TRBV6-2/TRBV6-3,ASSYRRDRTYEQY
TRBJ2-3,many,TRBV12-3/TRBV12-4,ASSRDSPKDTQY
TRBJ2-7,-,TRBV29-1,SVEIQVSFDEQY
TRBJ2-3,many,TRBV11-2,ASSLGGLTTDTQY
TRBJ2-1,many,TRBV11-2,ASSAGLAYNEQF
TRBJ2-7,many,TRBV19,ASSRIPRTAYEQY
TRBJ2-7,many,TRBV5-1,ASSLFGAGQAYEQY
TRBJ2-7,many,TRBV5-1,ASRRTGSSEQY
TRBJ2-1,many,TRBV6-1,ASSELWGSYNEQF
TRBJ2-2,-,TRBV28,ASRRTGATGELF
TRBJ2-1,many,TRBV24-1,ATSDFGLGEQF
TRBJ2-5,many,TRBV6-6,ASSYPRETQY
TRBJ2-3,-,TRBV6-1,ASSERERRTDTQY
TRBJ1-1,-,TRBV5-1,ASSFGQSDEAF
TRBJ2-7,many,TRBV3-1,ASSPPGNYEQY
TRBJ1-5,many,TRBV2,ASSGDPLGVPQH
TRBJ2-1,many,TRBV15,ATSRLWREQF
TRBJ2-1,-,TRBV25-1,ASSDEGPGYNEQF
TRBJ1-2,many,TRBV4-1,ASSQTGTGPWANYGYT
TRBJ2-1,many,TRBV7-9,ASSLEGGYNEQF
TRBJ2-7,many,TRBV18,ASSPNGNSYEQY
TRBJ2-5,many,TRBV20-1,SAPNRVGETQY
TRBJ2-7,many,TRBV10-2,ASSEEGVRVYEQY
TRBJ2-5,few,TRBV7-9,ASSLDGQTQETQY
TRBJ2-5,many,TRBV29-1,SVGQASGTQY
TRBJ2-3,many,TRBV7-9,ARRPLSASSTDTQY
TRBJ2-3,-,TRBV7-8,ASSFYICSAMTSEPTDTQY
TRBJ1-5,-,TRBV6-1,ATQAGQGWVNQPQH
TRBJ2-5,few,TRBV4-1,ASSQATDRGRETQY
TRBJ1-1,-,TRBV4-1,ASSQSPGPPTEAF
TRBJ2-1,many,TRBV7-3,ASSWTGNNEQF
TRBJ1-6,many,TRBV27,ASSLEENSPLH
TRBJ2-4,many,TRBV14,ASSRKGQFKNIQY
TRBJ2-3,many,TRBV12-3/TRBV12-4,ASSARTRGGATQY
TRBJ2-1,many,TRBV7-9,ASSSRLAGWNEQF
TRBJ2-1,many,TRBV7-9,ASSALIPSDYNEQF
TRBJ1-5,many,TRBV6-5,ASSYSENQPQH
TRBJ2-6,-,TRBV7-3,ASSLTGSGRKVSGANVLT
TRBJ1-1,many,TRBV6-1,ASRQGQARF
TRBJ2-1,-,TRBV7-9,ASSNTGTYNEQF
TRBJ1-1,-,TRBV2,ASSYSRGLNTEAF
TRBJ2-1,many,TRBV15,ATSRANRGTSPKGQF
TRBJ2-2,many,TRBV5-1,ASSEAGPPGELF
TRBJ1-2,many,TRBV20-1,SAAGDRGLDYGYT